This TCR beta chain was obtained from a study of neurological immune-mediated disorders. In this sample, this clonotype turned up many times. There are 17 residues in the CDR3. V was shortened by 3 bases and J by 0 bases, with 17 bases between the two germline ends. Looked up from germline, CDR1 is MNHEY and CDR2 is SMNVEV (reference sequence). TCRdb analysed the 5' RACE reads with MiXCR anew, one entry per CDR3 protein. This sample has 54,000 or so distinct CDR3 sequences; 3% to 4.5% occur once, and the top ten carry approximately 7.1%. What was sequenced was PBMCs. The receptor's source is a man between 60 and 75 years old with multiple sclerosis. The chain links TRBV27 to TRBJ1-1; TRBD1 is a possible D gene (5 bases). CDR3 DNA: TGTGCCAGCAGTTTGCGCCCTCAGGAGGGGATGAACACTGAAGCTTTCTTT. This encodes CASSLRPQEGMNTEAFF.